This passage covers 22 T cell receptor beta chains from one sample sequenced in a study of blood T cell repertoires in COVID-19. Libraries were prepared by immunoSEQ multiplex PCR; TCRdb keeps only in-frame clonotypes and omits some of them. The table shows approximately 210,000 clones, with approximately 85% occurring only once. The sample was peripheral blood. These receptors all come from a woman between 45 and 60 years old with active or convalescent COVID-19.

The rearrangement joins TRBV19 to TRBJ1-1, with D perhaps matching TRBD1 (6 bases). The germline CDR1 and CDR2 sequences are LNHDA and SQIVND (reference sequence). Between the trimmed V and J ends, which lost 5 bases and 5 bases, there was a span of 12 bases. The length of the CDR3 is 13 residues. The CDR3 region has the DNA TGTGCCAGTAGTCCACAGGGTGGGACTGAAGCTTTCTTT. Its translation: CASSPQGGTEAFF.

This chain connects TRBV5-5 to TRBJ1-1; D is undetermined. The ends were cut back, 0 bases at V and 3 bases at J, with 6 bases in the middle. This CDR3 is 13 amino acids long. CDR1 is SGHKS, CDR2 YYEKEE, per germline (reference sequence). The CDR3 DNA is TGTGCCAGCAGCTTGGCCGGGGACACTGAAGCTTTCTTT. Protein product: CASSLAGDTEAFF.

The V and J genes are TRBV7-9 and TRBJ1-2; D is uncertain. Germline values: CDR1 SEHNR, CDR2 FQNEAQ (reference sequence). Trimming took 0 bases from V and 8 from J, leaving 19 bases between them. This CDR3 comprises 16 residues. The CDR3 DNA reads as TGTGCCAGCAGCTTAGCCTCAACAGTGAAAGGAGGGGGCTACACCTTC. The encoded protein is CASSLASTVKGGGYTF.

The V call is TRBV7-9, the J call TRBJ1-1; tentative D call: TRBD1 (6 bases). CDR1 is SEHNR, CDR2 FQNEAQ, per germline (reference sequence). The CDR3 extends over 14 amino acids. The V end was cut by 0 bases, the J end by 5 bases, with 10 bases between. Written as DNA, the CDR3 is TGTGCCAGCAGCTTAGCCCAGGGGTTGACTGAAGCTTTCTTT. It codes for CASSLAQGLTEAFF.

The chain joins TRBV28 to TRBJ1-2, with 7 bases aligning to TRBD1. The CDR3 has 13 amino acids. The germline CDR1 and CDR2 sequences are MDHEN and SYDVKM. V shed 6 bases, J shed 9 bases, and the junction held 10 bases outside the gene matches. CDR3 sequence (DNA): TGTGCCAGCAGCCCAGAGGACAGGTGGAGCTACACCTTC. Amino acid sequence: CASSPEDRWSYTF.

This sequence joins TRBV6-6 and TRBJ2-7; D may be TRBD1 (5 bases). The CDR3 totals 13 residues. Germline V CDR1 and CDR2: MNHNY, SVGAGI (reference sequence). Trimming pared 0 bases from V and 3 bases from J, leaving 6 bases between. CDR3 residues: CASSYSQGYEQYF. The CDR3 DNA is TGTGCCAGCAGTTACTCGCAGGGCTACGAGCAGTACTTC.

The chain is built from TRBV5-1 and TRBJ1-3; the match to TRBD1 covers 9 bases. The germline gives CDR1 SGHRS, CDR2 YFSETQ. The CDR3 contains 17 residues. V lost 6 bases to trimming and J lost 0 bases; unmatched junction nucleotides: 10. In nucleotides, the CDR3 is TGCGCCAGCAAGGAAGTCTACAGGGGGCTCTCTGGAAACACCATATATTTT. Translated: CASKEVYRGLSGNTIYF.

V gene TRBV5-5 combines with J gene TRBJ1-1, with D maybe TRBD1 (5 bases). The germline V gene has CDR1 SGHKS and CDR2 YYEKEE (reference sequence). The germline V and J ends were trimmed by 4 bases and 4 bases, with 14 bases remaining between them. This CDR3 spans 14 amino acids. CDR3 bases: TGTGCCAGCAGCCGCGCCGGGACTCCCACTGAAGCTTTCTTT. This sequence encodes CASSRAGTPTEAFF.

This clone occurred once. The rearrangement uses TRBV6-5 and TRBJ1-1; 8 nucleotides match TRBD1. The J segment lost 6 bases and the V segment lost 10 bases, leaving 4 bases of the junction unmatched. The CDR3 has 11 amino acids. Germline assignment: CDR1 MNHEY and CDR2 SVGAGI. The CDR3 loop is CAIQGGSEAFF. CDR3 DNA sequence: TGTGCCATACAGGGGGGGTCTGAAGCTTTCTTT.

The chain has TRBV6-5 and TRBJ1-1; tentatively, D is TRBD1 (5 bases). The CDR3 consists of 14 residues. Trimming took off 5 bases at V and 7 bases at J, with 17 bases between the two ends. CDR1 and CDR2 (germline): MNHEY, SVGAGI. The CDR3 region has the DNA TGTGCCAGCAGTCTTGAACCAGGGAGGATTGAAGCTTTCTTT. Protein: CASSLEPGRIEAFF.

This chain uses TRBV28 with TRBJ1-5, with no clear D. The CDR3 runs 12 residues. The germline V and J ends were trimmed by 5 bases and 6 bases, with 8 bases remaining between them. Germline assignment: CDR1 MDHEN and CDR2 SYDVKM. In nucleotides, the CDR3 is TGTGCCAGCAGTCCCCGGTTTCAGCCCCAGCATTTT. Amino acid sequence: CASSPRFQPQHF. Variable domain in full (rest from reference TRBV28 and TRBJ1-5): DVKVTQSSRYLVKRTGEKVFLECVQDMDHENMFWYRQDPGLGLRLIYFSYDVKMKEKGDIPEGYSVSREKKERFSLILESASTNQTSMYLCASSPRFQPQHFGDGTRLSIL.

J is TRBJ1-2 and V is TRBV9; tentatively, D is TRBD1 (6 bases). Per germline, CDR1 SGDLS and CDR2 YYNGEE. V lost 0 bases to trimming and J lost 9 bases, with 21 bases between them. The CDR3 spans 16 residues. The CDR3 reads CASSVGGDRTSRSYTF. CDR3 coding DNA: TGTGCCAGCAGCGTAGGGGGTGACAGGACCTCCCGGAGCTACACCTTC.

This clone came up once. The V gene is TRBV12-5, the J gene TRBJ2-5; 11 bases map to TRBD2. The CDR3 is 14 residues long. After removal of 6 bases from V and 6 bases from J, the junction contained 6 bases not matched to a gene. Germline lookup yields CDR1 LGHNT and CDR2 FRNRAP. As DNA, the CDR3 is TGTGCTAGTGGAACTAGCGGGGGAAAAAAGACCCAGTACTTC. This codes for CASGTSGGKKTQYF. Based on the CDR3 plus reference TRBV12-5 and TRBJ2-5, the full variable domain is DARVTQTPRHKVTEMGQEVTMRCQPILGHNTVFWYRQTMMQGLELLAYFRNRAPLDDSGMPKDRFSAEMPDATLATLKIQPSEPRDSAVYFCASGTSGGKKTQYFGPGTRLLVL.

This clone came up once. The chain has TRBV5-4 and TRBJ2-1; 8 nucleotides agree with TRBD2. Germline V gene lookup returns CDR1 SGHNT and CDR2 YYREEE (reference sequence). The V and J ends lost 4 bases and 4 bases, in that order; junction bases with no gene match: 10. The CDR3 spans 16 residues. CDR3 DNA sequence: TGTGCCAGCAGCCTCCCTGGCATAGCGGGGTACAATGAGCAGTTCTTC. Protein: CASSLPGIAGYNEQFF.

The rearrangement joins TRBV7-9 to TRBJ1-5; possible D gene TRBD1, 6 bases. The CDR3 spans 18 residues. Trimming removed 5 bases at V and 2 bases at J, with 22 bases between. Germline values: CDR1 SEHNR, CDR2 FQNEAQ (reference sequence). CDR3 protein: CASSHPRGRPTGNQPQHF. The CDR3 DNA reads TGTGCCAGCAGCCACCCGCGGGGGCGTCCCACGGGCAATCAGCCCCAGCATTTT. Complete variable domain (other parts from reference TRBV7-9 and TRBJ1-5): DTGVSQNPRHKITKRGQNVTFRCDPISEHNRLYWYRQTLGQGPEFLTYFQNEAQLEKSRLLSDRFSAERPKGSFSTLEIQRTEQGDSAMYLCASSHPRGRPTGNQPQHFGDGTRLSIL.

The chain recombines TRBV5-5 with TRBJ1-4; a weak D match, TRBD1 (6 bases). Germline CDR1 SGHKS, CDR2 YYEKEE (reference sequence). The CDR3 spans 15 residues. The ends were cut back, 2 bases at V and 7 bases at J, with 15 bases in the middle. The CDR3 spells CASSLDDRSREKLFF. The CDR3 nucleotides read TGTGCCAGCAGCTTAGATGACAGGTCTCGTGAAAAACTGTTTTTT.

This chain uses TRBV28 with TRBJ2-2, with D perhaps matching TRBD1 (6 bases). Trimming left V 5 bases short and J 5 bases short, with 12 bases between. CDR3 length equals 14 residues. Germline V gene sequence: CDR1 MDHEN, CDR2 SYDVKM. The chain's CDR3 is CASSNGQITGELFF. The DNA for the CDR3 is TGTGCCAGCAGTAACGGACAGATTACCGGGGAGCTGTTTTTT.

The rearrangement joins TRBV5-5 to TRBJ2-7, with TRBD2 as a possible D gene (5 bases). The CDR3 has 15 amino acids. Germline values: CDR1 SGHKS, CDR2 YYEKEE (reference sequence). Trimming stripped 4 bases from V and 5 bases from J, with 19 bases between. The CDR3 spells CASSPGWGFEDEQYF. The CDR3 region has the DNA TGTGCCAGCAGCCCGGGGTGGGGATTTGAGGACGAGCAGTACTTC.

J is TRBJ2-1 and V is TRBV28; D call uncertain. Trimming pared 6 bases from V and 1 base from J, leaving 13 bases between. The CDR3 runs 15 residues. Per the germline V gene, CDR1 is MDHEN and CDR2 is SYDVKM. In nucleotides, the CDR3 is TGTGCCAGCAGCCACGATCTTAGTTCCTACAATGAGCAGTTCTTC. This gives the protein CASSHDLSSYNEQFF. Complete variable domain (other parts from reference TRBV28 and TRBJ2-1): DVKVTQSSRYLVKRTGEKVFLECVQDMDHENMFWYRQDPGLGLRLIYFSYDVKMKEKGDIPEGYSVSREKKERFSLILESASTNQTSMYLCASSHDLSSYNEQFFGPGTRLTVL.

This clone was counted a single time. The V call is TRBV7-3, the J call TRBJ2-3; TRBD2 aligns across 9 bases. CDR1 SGHTA and CDR2 FQGTGA come from the germline V gene. After removal of 1 base from V and 2 bases from J, the junction contained 16 bases not matched to a gene. This CDR3 comprises 20 residues. For the CDR3, the DNA is TGTGCCAGCAGCTTAAATCCCCCTTCAGGCGGGAGGGCCCCCACAGATACGCAGTATTTT. Translating it yields CASSLNPPSGGRAPTDTQYF.

This chain links TRBV28 with TRBJ1-5; 8 positions agree with TRBD1. With V trimmed by 4 bases and J by 2 bases, 7 bases remained unmatched. Germline V gives CDR1 MDHEN, CDR2 SYDVKM. The CDR3 is 16 amino acids. The CDR3 sequence is CASSSLTGGGNQPQHF. CDR3 bases: TGTGCCAGCAGTTCCTTAACAGGGGGGGGCAATCAGCCCCAGCATTTT.

The chain has TRBV6-5 and TRBJ1-5; TRBD1 aligns across 10 bases. Trimming at V came to 11 bases and at J to 1 base, leaving 5 bases not matched to a gene. Germline V lookup: CDR1 MNHEY, CDR2 SVGAGI. The CDR3 is made up of 14 amino acids. The chain's CDR3 is CASDRGKSNQPQHF. The CDR3 coding sequence is TGTGCCTCGGACAGGGGGAAGAGCAATCAGCCCCAGCATTTT.